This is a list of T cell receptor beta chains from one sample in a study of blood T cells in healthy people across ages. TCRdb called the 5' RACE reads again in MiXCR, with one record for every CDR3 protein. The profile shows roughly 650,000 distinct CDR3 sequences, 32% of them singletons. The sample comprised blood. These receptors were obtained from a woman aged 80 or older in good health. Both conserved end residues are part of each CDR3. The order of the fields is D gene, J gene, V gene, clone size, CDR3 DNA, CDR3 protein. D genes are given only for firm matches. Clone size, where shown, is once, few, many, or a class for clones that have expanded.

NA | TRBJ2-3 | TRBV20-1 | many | TGCAGTGCGGAACCGGGACGGAGCACAGATACGCAGTATTTT | CSAEPGRSTDTQYF
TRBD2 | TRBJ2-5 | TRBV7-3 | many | TGTGCCAGCAGAATAAAGGGTGGGGCAGTTTCACCGGGACTAGCGGGTGTGGAAGAGACCCAGTACTTC | CASRIKGGAVSPGLAGVEETQYF
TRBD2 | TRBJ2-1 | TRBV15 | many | TGTGCCACCAGCAGAGGGGCGGGGGGCGACGACAATGAGCAGTTCTTC | CATSRGAGGDDNEQFF
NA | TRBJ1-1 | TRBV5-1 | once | TGCGCCAGCAGTGATTTTATGAACACTGAAGCTTTCTTT | CASSDFMNTEAFF
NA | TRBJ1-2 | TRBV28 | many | TGTGCCAGCAGTGAAAGGGCGTGGGGTGGCTACACCTTC | CASSERAWGGYTF
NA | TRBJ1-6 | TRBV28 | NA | TGTGCCAGCAGTTTATGGGCAGGGGACACCTATAATTCACCCCTCCACTTT | CASSLWAGDTYNSPLHF
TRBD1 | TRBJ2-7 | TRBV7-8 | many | TGTGCCAGCAGCTCCCGGGACAGGGTCCACGAGCAGTACTTC | CASSSRDRVHEQYF
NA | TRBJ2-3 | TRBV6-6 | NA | TGTGCCAGCAGTCTGTGGGGTCCAGATACGCAGTATTTT | CASSLWGPDTQYF
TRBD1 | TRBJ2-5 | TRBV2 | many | TGTGCCAGCAAAACCGACAGGGGGCGAGAGACCCAGTACTTC | CASKTDRGRETQYF
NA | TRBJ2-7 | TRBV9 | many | TGTGCCAGCAGCGTAGGGGACTTCTCCTACGAGCAGTACTTC | CASSVGDFSYEQYF
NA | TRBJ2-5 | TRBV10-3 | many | TGTGCCGTTAAAGACTCCACGGGCGGAGAGACCCAGTACTTC | CAVKDSTGGETQYF
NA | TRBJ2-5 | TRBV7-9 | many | TGTGCCAGCAGCCCACGACGGACTACTTTCCAAGAGACCCAGTACTTC | CASSPRRTTFQETQYF
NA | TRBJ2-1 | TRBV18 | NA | TGTGCCAGCTCACCATCTAGTAACTCGCTAGGGGGGGGTGAGCAGTTCTTC | CASSPSSNSLGGGEQFF
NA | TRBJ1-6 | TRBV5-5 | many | TGTGCCAGCAGCCGGGACATCGCGTCACCCCTCCACTTT | CASSRDIASPLHF
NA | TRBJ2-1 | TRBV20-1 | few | TGCAGTGCCAGGCAGGGGCTGACCTACAATGGGCAGTTCTTC | CSARQGLTYNGQFF
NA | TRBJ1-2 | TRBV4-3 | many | TGCGCCAGCAGCCAAGGTTTAAGGGGGGGCTACACCTTC | CASSQGLRGGYTF
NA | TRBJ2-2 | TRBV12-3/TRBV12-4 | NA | TGTGCCAGCAGTCCCCAGGGACCGAACACCGGGGAGCTGTTTTTT | CASSPQGPNTGELFF
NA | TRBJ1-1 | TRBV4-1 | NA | TGCGCCAGCAGCCAAGATGGAAGCGGGAAAGCTTTCTTT | CASSQDGSGKAFF
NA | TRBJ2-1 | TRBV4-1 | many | TGCGCCAGCAGCCAAGATCCGGGGTCATACAATGAGCAGTTCTTC | CASSQDPGSYNEQFF
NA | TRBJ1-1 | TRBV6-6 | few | TGTGCCAGCAGTTACCCCGGGAAGAGCACTGAAGCTTTCTTT | CASSYPGKSTEAFF
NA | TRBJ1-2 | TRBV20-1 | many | TGCAGTGCTAGCATCGGTTATGGCTACACCTTC | CSASIGYGYTF
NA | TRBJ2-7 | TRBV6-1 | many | TGTGCCAGCAGGGCCAGTTATTCCTACGAGCAGTACTTC | CASRASYSYEQYF
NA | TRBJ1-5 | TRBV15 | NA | TGTGCCACCAGCGGAGTCAATCAGCCCCAGCATTTT | CATSGVNQPQHF
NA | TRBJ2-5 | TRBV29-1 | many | TGCAGCGTTATGGTAGGAGAGACCCAGTACTTC | CSVMVGETQYF
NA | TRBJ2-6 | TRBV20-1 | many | TGCAGTGCTACTAATCCGTCTGGGGCCAACGTCCTGACTTTC | CSATNPSGANVLTF
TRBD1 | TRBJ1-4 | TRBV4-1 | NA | TGCACCAGCAGCCAAGAAGTAGGACAGGGGAGAAAACTGTTTTTT | CTSSQEVGQGRKLFF
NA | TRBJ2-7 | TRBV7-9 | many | TGTGCCACTACAGGGAGGAGCTCCTACGAGCAGTACTTC | CATTGRSSYEQYF
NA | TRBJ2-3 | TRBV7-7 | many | TGTGCTAGCAGCTTAAGCAGGGTGGCAGATACGCAGTATTTT | CASSLSRVADTQYF
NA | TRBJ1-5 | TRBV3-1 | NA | TGTGCCAGCAGCCCGGTACCGTCTTCACAGCCCCAGCATTTT | CASSPVPSSQPQHF
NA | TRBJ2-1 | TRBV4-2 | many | TGTGCCAGCTGTGGAGGATTAACCAGCGATGAGCAGTTCTTC | CASCGGLTSDEQFF
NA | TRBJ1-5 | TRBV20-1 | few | TGCAGTGCTAGGACAGTAGTTGGTATCAATCAGCCCCAGCATTTT | CSARTVVGINQPQHF
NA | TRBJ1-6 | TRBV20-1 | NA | TGCAGCTCGGACGGACGGAATTCACCCCTCCACTTT | CSSDGRNSPLHF
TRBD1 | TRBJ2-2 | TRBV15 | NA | TGTGCCACCAGCAGAGATATACAGGGGGACACCGGGGAGCTGTTTTTT | CATSRDIQGDTGELFF
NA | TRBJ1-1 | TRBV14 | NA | TGTGCCAGCAGCCTCCTCCGAGAGGGCTCGGTAGTAGCTTTCTTT | CASSLLREGSVVAFF
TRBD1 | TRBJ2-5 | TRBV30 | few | TGTGCCTGGGCACCAGGGGGCATCGGGAAGACCCAGTACTTC | CAWAPGGIGKTQYF
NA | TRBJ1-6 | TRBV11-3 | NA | TGTGCCAGCAGCCAAGATGGGGCGGGGAATTCACCCCTCCACTTT | CASSQDGAGNSPLHF
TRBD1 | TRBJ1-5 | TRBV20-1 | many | TGCAGTGCTAGAGATCCTACAGGGGGTTCGGGCAATCAGCCCCAGCATTTT | CSARDPTGGSGNQPQHF
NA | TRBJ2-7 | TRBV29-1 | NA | TGCAGCGTTGAAGTCGGTCAGGGCTACGAGCAGTACTTC | CSVEVGQGYEQYF